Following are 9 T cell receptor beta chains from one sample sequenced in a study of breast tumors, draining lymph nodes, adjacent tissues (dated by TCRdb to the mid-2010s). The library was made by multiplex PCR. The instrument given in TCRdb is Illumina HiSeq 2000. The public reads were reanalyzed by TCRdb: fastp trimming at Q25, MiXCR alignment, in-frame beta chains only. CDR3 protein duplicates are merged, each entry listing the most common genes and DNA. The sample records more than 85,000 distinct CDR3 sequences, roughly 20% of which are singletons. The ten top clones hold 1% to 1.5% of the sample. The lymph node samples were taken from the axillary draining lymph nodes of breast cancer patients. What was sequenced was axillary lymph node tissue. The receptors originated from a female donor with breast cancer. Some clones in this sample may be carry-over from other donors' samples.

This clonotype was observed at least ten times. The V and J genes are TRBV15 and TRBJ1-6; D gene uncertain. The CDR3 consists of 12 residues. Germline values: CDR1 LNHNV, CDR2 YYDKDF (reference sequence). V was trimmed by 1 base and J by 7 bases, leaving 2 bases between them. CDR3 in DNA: TGTGCCACCAGCAGAGTCAATTCACCCCTCCACTTT. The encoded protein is CATSRVNSPLHF. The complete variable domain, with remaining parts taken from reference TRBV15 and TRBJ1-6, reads DAMVIQNPRYQVTQFGKPVTLSCSQTLNHNVMYWYQQKSSQAPKLLFHYYDKDFNNEADTPDNFQSRRPNTSFCFLDIRSPGLGDTAMYLCATSRVNSPLHFGNGTRLTVT.

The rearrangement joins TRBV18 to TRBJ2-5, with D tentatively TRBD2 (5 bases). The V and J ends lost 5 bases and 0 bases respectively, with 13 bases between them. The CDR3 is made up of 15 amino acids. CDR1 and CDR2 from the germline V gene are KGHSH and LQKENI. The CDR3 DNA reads TGTGCCAGCTCAAAAGGCGGACTGAACCAAGAGACCCAGTACTTC. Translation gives CASSKGGLNQETQYF.

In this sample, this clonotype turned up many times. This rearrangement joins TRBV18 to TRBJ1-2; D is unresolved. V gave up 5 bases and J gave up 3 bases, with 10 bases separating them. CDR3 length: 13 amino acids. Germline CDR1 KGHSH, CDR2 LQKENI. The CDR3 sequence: CASSYRVDYGYTF. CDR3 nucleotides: TGTGCCAGCTCATACCGGGTTGACTATGGCTACACCTTC.

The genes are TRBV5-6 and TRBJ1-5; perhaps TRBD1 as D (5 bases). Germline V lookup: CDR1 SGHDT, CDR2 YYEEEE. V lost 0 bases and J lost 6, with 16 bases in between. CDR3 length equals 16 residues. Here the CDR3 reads CASSLGRSDTRQPQHF. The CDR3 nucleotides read TGTGCCAGCAGCTTGGGACGTTCGGACACCCGTCAGCCCCAGCATTTT.

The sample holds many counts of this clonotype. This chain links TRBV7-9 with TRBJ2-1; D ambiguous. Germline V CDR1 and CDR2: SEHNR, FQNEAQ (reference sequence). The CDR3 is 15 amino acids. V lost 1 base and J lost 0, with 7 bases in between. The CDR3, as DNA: TGTGCCAGCAGCTTAGATGGCCACTCCTACAATGAGCAGTTCTTC. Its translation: CASSLDGHSYNEQFF.

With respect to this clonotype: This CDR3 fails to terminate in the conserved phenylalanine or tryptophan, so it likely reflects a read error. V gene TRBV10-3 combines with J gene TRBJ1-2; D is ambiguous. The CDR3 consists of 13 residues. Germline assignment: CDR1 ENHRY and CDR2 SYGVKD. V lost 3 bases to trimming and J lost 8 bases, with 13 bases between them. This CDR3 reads CAISERATRGYTS. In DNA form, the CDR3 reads TGTGCCATCAGTGAACGGGCGACACGGGGCTACACCTCC.

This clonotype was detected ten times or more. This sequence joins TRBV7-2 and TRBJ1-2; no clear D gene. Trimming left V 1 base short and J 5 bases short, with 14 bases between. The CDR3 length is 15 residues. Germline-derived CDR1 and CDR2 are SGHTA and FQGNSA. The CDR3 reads CASSLVATEDYGYTF. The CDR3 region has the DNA TGTGCCAGCAGCTTAGTTGCGACGGAAGATTATGGCTACACCTTC.

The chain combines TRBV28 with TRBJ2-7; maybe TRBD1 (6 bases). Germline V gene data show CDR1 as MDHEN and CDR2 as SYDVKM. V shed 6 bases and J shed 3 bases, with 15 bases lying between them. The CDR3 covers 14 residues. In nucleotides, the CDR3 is TGTGCCAGCAGCACCCGGGACACTCTCTACGAGCAGTACTTC. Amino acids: CASSTRDTLYEQYF.

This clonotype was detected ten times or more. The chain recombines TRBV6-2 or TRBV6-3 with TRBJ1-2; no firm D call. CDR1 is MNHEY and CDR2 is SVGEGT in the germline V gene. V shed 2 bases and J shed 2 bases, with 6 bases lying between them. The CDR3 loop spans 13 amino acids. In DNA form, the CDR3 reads TGTGCCAGCAGTTACAGGGCCAACTATGGCTACACCTTC. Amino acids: CASSYRANYGYTF.